Included here is one T cell receptor beta chain sequence, with context. Produced via immunoSEQ multiplex PCR; TCRdb's table is partial and in-frame only. The sample has over 100,000 clones, under 70% seen once. The data are from a study of cytotoxic CD8 clonotypes in ibrutinib-treated CLL. Trimming removed 0 bases at V and 0 bases at J, with 12 bases between. Germline CDR1 is SGDLS and CDR2 is YYNGEE. The CDR3 totals 16 residues. The chain recombines TRBV9 with TRBJ2-5; D is ambiguous. Here the sequenced sample was PBMCs, taken after 24 months of ibrutinib treatment. The source is a human donor with chronic lymphocytic leukemia. CDR3: CASSVGVSEYQETQYF. DNA of the CDR3: TGTGCCAGCAGCGTAGGGGTCAGCGAATACCAAGAGACCCAGTACTTC. Full variable domain (remainder filled in from reference TRBV9 and TRBJ2-5): DSGVTQTPKHLITATGQRVTLRCSPRSGDLSVYWYQQSLDQGLQFLIQYYNGEERAKGNILERFSAQQFPDLHSELNLSSLELGDSALYFCASSVGVSEYQETQYFGPGTRLLVL.